What follows are 30 T cell receptor beta chains derived from one specimen sequenced in a study of cytomegalovirus exposure and HLA in healthy donors. The study ran its PCR with 60 Vbeta and 13 Jbeta primers. Profiling relied on immunoSEQ multiplex PCR, and the TCRdb table lists in-frame clones only, not all of them. The sample carries approximately 100,000 clones, approximately 85% recorded once. The specimen was PBMCs. These receptor sequences come from a man aged 25-45 years in good health and CMV-seronegative.

V gene TRBV6-1 combines with J gene TRBJ1-1; a weak D match, TRBD1 (5 bases). Germline values: CDR1 MNHNS, CDR2 SASEGT. CDR3 length equals 12 residues. With 5 bases removed from V and 6 bases from J, the gap between germline ends came to 10 bases. Written as DNA, the CDR3 is TGTGCCAGCAGTCCAGGGTGGGCTGAAGCTTTCTTT. Protein sequence: CASSPGWAEAFF.

J is TRBJ2-7 and V is TRBV5-6, with D maybe TRBD1 (6 bases). CDR1 SGHDT and CDR2 YYEEEE come from the germline V gene. Trimming stripped 3 bases from V and 1 base from J, with 23 bases between. This CDR3 spans 18 amino acids. CDR3 bases: TGTGCCAGCAGCTGGGCAGGGGTGACAGCTGGGAAATCCTACGAGCAGTACTTC. Translating it yields CASSWAGVTAGKSYEQYF.

The chain recombines TRBV2 with TRBJ1-1, with D unresolved. The V gene lost 7 bases and the J gene lost 1 base, with 4 bases spanning the gap. CDR1 SNHLY and CDR2 FYNNEI come from the germline V gene. The CDR3 runs 11 residues. The CDR3 protein is CASTRNTEAFF. As DNA, the CDR3 is TGTGCCAGCACTCGGAACACTGAAGCTTTCTTT.

This clone was recorded once. The rearrangement links TRBV28 to TRBJ2-7, with 7 bases identical to TRBD1. The germline V gene has CDR1 MDHEN and CDR2 SYDVKM. V lost 4 bases to trimming and J lost 2 bases; unmatched junction nucleotides: 14. The CDR3 totals 17 residues. The CDR3 nucleotides are TGTGCCAGCAGTTCTTATTTTGGGCCGGGACAGCCCTACGAGCAGTACTTC. Translated, it gives CASSSYFGPGQPYEQYF.

The chain carries TRBV29-1 and TRBJ2-1; 7 positions agree with TRBD1. Germline trimming cut 5 bases from V and 1 base from J; bases unmatched to any gene: 5. The CDR3 loop spans 14 amino acids. Germline CDR1 reads SQVTM; CDR2 reads ANQGSEA. The CDR3 region is CSVHRGTSYNEQFF. The CDR3 DNA reads TGCAGCGTTCACAGGGGCACATCCTACAATGAGCAGTTCTTC.

The chain is built from TRBV5-1 and TRBJ2-3, with 10 bases matching TRBD1. Germline V gives CDR1 SGHRS, CDR2 YFSETQ. Trimming at V came to 5 bases and at J to 2 bases, leaving 5 bases not matched to a gene. CDR3 length equals 15 residues. CDR3 sequence reads: CASRIGTGDTDTQYF. The CDR3 coding sequence is TGCGCCAGCAGAATTGGGACAGGGGACACAGATACGCAGTATTTT.

This clone was recorded a few times. The V and J genes are TRBV2 and TRBJ1-2; D is perhaps TRBD1 (6 bases). This CDR3 is built from 15 residues. Germline-derived CDR1 and CDR2 are SNHLY and FYNNEI. Trimming shortened V by 1 base and J by 8 bases, and 17 bases separated the two germline ends. CDR3 sequence reads: CASSEGQGQRYGYTF. CDR3 in DNA: TGTGCCAGCAGTGAAGGCCAGGGGCAAAGGTACGGCTACACCTTC.

V and J are TRBV19 and TRBJ2-5, with D uncertain. Trimming cost V 4 bases and J 3 bases, with 9 bases left between them. Germline lookup yields CDR1 LNHDA and CDR2 SQIVND (reference sequence). The CDR3 is made up of 13 amino acids. CDR3 loop: CASSTSPEETQYF. The CDR3 DNA sequence: TGTGCCAGTAGTACTAGTCCTGAAGAGACCCAGTACTTC. The full variable domain, its missing parts supplied by reference TRBV19 and TRBJ2-5, is DGGITQSPKYLFRKEGQNVTLSCEQNLNHDAMYWYRQDPGQGLRLIYYSQIVNDFQKGDIAEGYSVSREKKESFPLTVTSAQKNPTAFYLCASSTSPEETQYFGPGTRLLVL.

The chain has TRBV5-1 and TRBJ2-5; D remains unclear. Germline CDR1 is SGHRS and CDR2 is YFSETQ. This CDR3 spans 15 amino acids. V lost 1 base to trimming and J lost 1 base, with 11 bases between them. The CDR3 protein is CASSLYSPVQETQYF. DNA of the CDR3: TGCGCCAGCAGCTTGTACTCCCCCGTCCAAGAGACCCAGTACTTC.

The CDR3 coding sequence is TGTGCCATCAGTAGGGTGGGGGGCACTGAAGCTTTCTTT. Protein sequence: CAISRVGGTEAFF. The J gene is TRBJ1-1, the V gene TRBV10-3; D is possibly TRBD1 (5 bases). This CDR3 has 13 residues. Per germline, CDR1 ENHRY and CDR2 SYGVKD. Trimming removed 5 bases from V and 4 bases from J, with 11 bases in between.

The V gene is TRBV2, the J gene TRBJ2-3, with 9 bases matching TRBD1. This CDR3 is built from 15 residues. Germline values: CDR1 SNHLY, CDR2 FYNNEI. The V and J ends lost 4 bases and 1 base, in that order; junction bases with no gene match: 3. The chain's CDR3 is CASSARTGGTDTQYF. DNA of the CDR3: TGTGCCAGCAGTGCCCGGACAGGGGGCACAGATACGCAGTATTTT.

The gene calls are TRBV5-1 and TRBJ1-4, with 7 positions matching TRBD1. Germline V gene sequence: CDR1 SGHRS, CDR2 YFSETQ. The CDR3 has 14 residues. V trimming: 5 bases; J trimming: 5 bases; junction bases outside the gene matches: 6. The CDR3 region is CASREGGGNEKLFF. The CDR3 nucleotides are TGCGCCAGCAGGGAAGGGGGCGGGAATGAAAAACTGTTTTTT.

V is TRBV4-3 and J is TRBJ2-7, with D hard to call. Trimming pared 2 bases from V and 2 bases from J, leaving 13 bases between. Per germline, CDR1 LGHNA and CDR2 YSLEER. The CDR3 has 15 amino acids. The CDR3 reads CASSQNMFEPYEQYF. DNA for the CDR3: TGCGCCAGCAGCCAAAACATGTTTGAACCCTACGAGCAGTACTTC.

V gene TRBV5-6 combines with J gene TRBJ2-2, with 9 bases identical to TRBD2. V was pared by 2 bases and J by 4 bases, with 9 bases of the junction left unmatched. Germline CDR1 is SGHDT and CDR2 is YYEEEE. CDR3 size: 17 residues. This CDR3 is CASSLLIAGVGTGELFF. DNA for the CDR3: TGTGCCAGCAGCTTACTAATAGCGGGAGTGGGCACCGGGGAGCTGTTTTTT.

The chain is built from TRBV7-8 and TRBJ2-1, with TRBD2 as a possible D gene (5 bases). The V gene's germline CDR1 is SGHVS and CDR2 FQNEAQ. The V end lost 6 bases, the J end lost 14 bases, and 23 bases lay between the germline ends. The CDR3 totals 14 residues. The CDR3 region is CASRRRGGRGQEFF. As DNA, the CDR3 is TGTGCCAGCAGAAGGCGTGGCGGCCGAGGGCAGGAGTTCTTC.

The V gene is TRBV4-3, the J gene TRBJ2-2; TRBD2 matches 7 bases. V gave up 2 bases and J gave up 3 bases; unmatched junction bases: 6. CDR3 length equals 16 residues. The germline V gene encodes CDR1 LGHNA and CDR2 YSLEER. DNA of the CDR3: TGCGCCAGCAGCCAACCCAGCGGGGTGTACACCGGGGAGCTGTTTTTT. Translating it yields CASSQPSGVYTGELFF.

The J gene is TRBJ2-1, the V gene TRBV6-1; 11 nucleotides line up with TRBD2. In germline, CDR1 is MNHNS, CDR2 SASEGT. The CDR3 is 15 amino acids. V shed 5 bases and J 5 bases; nucleotides not matched to a gene: 5. As DNA, the CDR3 is TGTGCCAGCAGTCCACTAGCGGGGGCGGACAATGAGCAGTTCTTC. Amino acid sequence: CASSPLAGADNEQFF.

V and J are TRBV6-6 and TRBJ2-1; weak D call: TRBD1 (6 bases). Germline V gene lookup returns CDR1 MNHNY and CDR2 SVGAGI (reference sequence). Trimming took 2 bases from V and 8 from J, leaving 13 bases between them. The CDR3 has 14 residues. CDR3 in amino acids: CASSYADSSYEQFF. The CDR3 DNA is TGTGCCAGCAGTTACGCGGACAGCTCGTATGAGCAGTTCTTC.

This clone was counted once. The V call is TRBV4-1, the J call TRBJ1-2, with 7 bases lining up with TRBD1. Trimming cost V 7 bases and J 8 bases; bases outside gene matches: 10. The CDR3 totals 13 residues. Per the germline V gene, CDR1 is MGHRA and CDR2 is YSYEKL. CDR3 coding DNA: TGCGCCAGCAACCCGACAGGGCTCGGAGGCTACACCTTC. Translated, it gives CASNPTGLGGYTF.

The chain uses TRBV7-9 and TRBJ2-2; TRBD1 might be the D (6 bases). Trimming removed 5 bases at V and 3 bases at J, with 10 bases between. The CDR3 runs to 14 residues. The V gene's germline CDR1 is SEHNR and CDR2 FQNEAQ (reference sequence). This CDR3 is CASSRDTYTGELFF. In nucleotides, the CDR3 is TGTGCCAGCAGCCGGGACACCTACACCGGGGAGCTGTTTTTT.

The gene calls are TRBV6-4 and TRBJ2-3, with a possible D match to TRBD2 (6 bases). This CDR3 has 15 residues. V dropped 0 bases and J dropped 6 bases, with 13 bases sitting between them. Germline V gene sequence: CDR1 MRHNA, CDR2 SNTAGT. The CDR3 DNA reads TGTGCCAGCAGTGACTCTGGGACTGGGTCGGATACGCAGTATTTT. Its translation is CASSDSGTGSDTQYF.

The CDR3 loop reads CASSQVATIKKSNQPQHF. The DNA of the CDR3 is TGCGCCAGCAGCCAAGTTGCCACAATCAAGAAAAGTAATCAGCCCCAGCATTTT. The rearrangement links TRBV4-1 to TRBJ1-5; D is unclear. The germline V gene encodes CDR1 MGHRA and CDR2 YSYEKL. Trimming took 1 base from V and 4 from J, leaving 20 bases between them. The CDR3 spans 18 residues.

The chain carries TRBV6-1 and TRBJ2-7; D is undetermined. V was pared by 3 bases and J by 1 base, with 13 bases between. Germline V lookup: CDR1 MNHNS, CDR2 SASEGT. The CDR3 length is 15 residues. The CDR3, as DNA: TGTGCCAGCAGTGAGCTCAACCTAGGATCCTACGAGCAGTACTTC. Translation gives CASSELNLGSYEQYF.

This chain's CDR3 is CASSAPRDRGMNTEAFF. CDR3 nucleotide sequence: TGTGCCAGCAGCGCTCCTAGGGACAGGGGCATGAACACTGAAGCTTTCTTT. The J gene is TRBJ1-1, the V gene TRBV9; 10 positions match TRBD1. Germline-derived CDR1 and CDR2 are SGDLS and YYNGEE. V was pared by 3 bases and J by 0 bases, with 8 bases of the junction left unmatched. CDR3 length: 17 amino acids.

The chain employs TRBV2 and TRBJ2-1; D remains unclear. The CDR3 sequence is 14 residues long. V dropped 5 bases and J dropped 4 bases, with 12 bases sitting between them. The germline V gene encodes CDR1 SNHLY and CDR2 FYNNEI. The CDR3 reads CASSQEQVYNEQFF. The CDR3, as DNA: TGTGCCAGCAGTCAAGAGCAAGTTTACAATGAGCAGTTCTTC.

This sequence joins TRBV5-6 and TRBJ1-1; no clear D. The CDR3 contains 13 residues. The V and J ends lost 2 bases and 2 bases respectively, with 7 bases between them. CDR1 SGHDT and CDR2 YYEEEE come from the germline V gene. CDR3 sequence: CASSFKANTEAFF. The CDR3 DNA reads as TGTGCCAGCAGCTTTAAAGCAAACACTGAAGCTTTCTTT.

A single count supports this clone. This chain connects TRBV19 to TRBJ2-5, with D possibly matching TRBD1 (6 bases). The CDR3 extends over 15 amino acids. Germline loops: CDR1 LNHDA, CDR2 SQIVND (reference sequence). V lost 7 bases and J lost 2, with 17 bases in between. The CDR3 nucleotides read TGTGCCAGTACCCCGACCAACAGGGTACAAGAGACCCAGTACTTC. It is translated as CASTPTNRVQETQYF.

The chain has TRBV21-1 and TRBJ2-2; the DNA was not compared with TRBD2, the D call given in the table. TRBV21-1 is a pseudogene locus. This CDR3 has 17 residues. CDR3 DNA sequence: TGTGCCAGCAGCCCCGGCGGGCGGAACCCGAACACCGGGGAGCTGTTTTTT. It encodes CASSPGGRNPNTGELFF.

The chain has TRBV18 and TRBJ2-1; D possibly corresponds to TRBD2 (5 bases). Trimming pared 2 bases from V and 9 bases from J, leaving 17 bases between. Germline loops: CDR1 KGHSH, CDR2 LQKENI. The CDR3 length is 15 residues. The CDR3 sequence is CASSPSFGGLSEQFF. The CDR3 DNA reads TGTGCCAGCTCACCATCGTTTGGAGGTCTATCTGAGCAGTTCTTC.

The chain links TRBV9 to TRBJ2-7; perhaps TRBD1 as D (5 bases). The CDR3 totals 14 residues. The germline V gene has CDR1 SGDLS and CDR2 YYNGEE. Trimming shortened V by 4 bases and J by 0 bases, and 11 bases separated the two germline ends. The CDR3 bases are TGTGCCAGCAGCCCCCGGACATTCTCCTACGAGCAGTACTTC. It specifies CASSPRTFSYEQYF.